A single sample gave rise to the 5 T cell receptor beta chains below, sequenced in a study of blood T cell repertoires in COVID-19. TCRdb keeps only in-frame clones here, not all; method: immunoSEQ multiplex PCR. The repertoire holds roughly 95,000 clones, with less than 85% as singletons. The sequencing sample was made of peripheral blood. Receptor source: a human donor in a cohort sampled during active COVID-19.

V usage is TRBV7-2 and J usage is TRBJ2-3, with a possible D match to TRBD2 (6 bases). Germline V lookup: CDR1 SGHTA, CDR2 FQGNSA. Trimming removed 3 bases at V and 2 bases at J, with 12 bases between. CDR3 length: 15 residues. DNA of the CDR3: TGTGCCAGCAGCTTGCGACTAGGTTTCACAGATACGCAGTATTTT. Protein: CASSLRLGFTDTQYF.

The CDR3 loop reads CASSDKGGFNYGYTF. CDR3 DNA sequence: TGTGCCAGCAGTGATAAAGGGGGATTTAACTATGGCTACACCTTC. The chain carries TRBV25-1 and TRBJ1-2, with D perhaps matching TRBD1 (6 bases). The CDR3 is 15 residues long. Germline CDR1 MGHDK, CDR2 SYGVNS. The V gene lost 3 bases and the J gene lost 1 base, with 12 bases spanning the gap.

This chain uses TRBV12-3 or TRBV12-4 with TRBJ2-2; no clear D. The CDR3 consists of 12 residues. V dropped 5 bases and J dropped 7 bases, with 8 bases sitting between them. In DNA form, the CDR3 reads TGTGCCAGCAGTAATTATATCGGGGAGCTGTTTTTT. It specifies CASSNYIGELFF.

This chain joins TRBV18 and TRBJ2-5; 13 bases match TRBD2. V shed 0 bases and J 5 bases; nucleotides not matched to a gene: 9. Per the germline V gene, CDR1 is KGHSH and CDR2 is LQKENI. The CDR3 spans 18 residues. This chain's CDR3 is CASSPPGLAGVARETQYF. CDR3 nucleotides: TGTGCCAGCTCACCACCCGGACTAGCGGGAGTTGCGCGGGAGACCCAGTACTTC.

The V and J genes are TRBV3-1 (or the pseudogene TRBV3-2) and TRBJ2-5; TRBD2 agrees at 7 bases. The CDR3 is made up of 13 amino acids. Trimming at V came to 4 bases and at J to 4 bases, leaving 3 bases not matched to a gene. Germline-derived CDR1 and CDR2 are LGHDT and YNNKEL (reference sequence). The CDR3 protein is CASSRDYAETQYF. In DNA form, the CDR3 reads TGTGCCAGCAGCCGGGACTACGCAGAGACCCAGTACTTC.